This T cell receptor (beta chain) was retrieved from a study of blood T cell repertoires in COVID-19. Study-level background: Sources were T cells, B-cell-depleted T cells, or PBMCs; the material itself was cDNA or gDNA.

Participants were aged about 18 to 100 years from more than 20 US areas. Germline CDR1 SGDLS, CDR2 YYNGEE. V was trimmed by 0 bases and J by 3 bases, leaving 12 bases between them. This CDR3 contains 15 residues. Original handling: Amplified reference gene primers provided the basis for estimating nucleated cell counts. Some clones are missing from TCRdb's copy, which holds only in-frame ones; the method was immunoSEQ multiplex PCR. That table furnishes V, J and clone size, whereas the DNA furnished D and trimming. The sample carries 250,000 or so clones, 84% recorded once. The gene calls are TRBV9 and TRBJ1-1; a possible D gene is TRBD1 (5 bases). The source material was PBMCs or T cells enriched from blood (not recorded which). This TCR was recovered from a man in his sixties who had recovered from COVID-19. CDR3 in amino acids: CASSVDGAIDTEAFF. The CDR3, as DNA: TGTGCCAGCAGCGTAGATGGGGCTATAGACACTGAAGCTTTCTTT.